Below, 14 T cell receptor beta chains from the same sample are listed, as sequenced in a study of identical twins. MiXCR was run by TCRdb on the 5' RACE reads, yielding one entry per CDR3 protein. The sample holds under 400,000 distinct CDR3 sequences; around 9.7% are singletons and the top ten take over 7%. The sample consisted of naive T cells sorted from blood. Receptors were obtained from a woman in her 50s in good health.

The chain carries TRBV27 and TRBJ2-7; a weak D match, TRBD1 (9 bases). Germline values: CDR1 MNHEY, CDR2 SMNVEV (reference sequence). CDR3 length: 15 amino acids. V was trimmed by 2 bases and J by 4 bases, leaving 15 bases between them. The chain's CDR3 is CASSLGQGTRYEQYF. For the CDR3, the DNA is TGTGCCAGCAGTTTAGGACAGGGGACTAGATACGAGCAGTACTTC.

In this sample, this clonotype turned up a few times. This chain uses TRBV9 with TRBJ1-4; unclear D gene. Trimming cost V 4 bases and J 4 bases, with 14 bases left between them. The CDR3 has 15 amino acids. Germline V lookup: CDR1 SGDLS, CDR2 YYNGEE. CDR3 nucleotides: TGTGCCAGCAGCCTAGGTGGCAGCTATAATGAAAAACTGTTTTTT. It is translated as CASSLGGSYNEKLFF.

This clonotype was found many times. The chain combines TRBV9 with TRBJ2-2; D is possibly TRBD2 (6 bases). Germline V gene data show CDR1 as SGDLS and CDR2 as YYNGEE. Trimming removed 2 bases from V and 4 bases from J, with 15 bases in between. The CDR3 sequence is 16 residues long. In DNA, the CDR3 is TGTGCCAGCAGCGTGGGGACTCAGATAGGCACCGGGGAGCTGTTTTTT. This codes for CASSVGTQIGTGELFF. The whole variable domain, remainder taken from reference TRBV9 and TRBJ2-2, is DSGVTQTPKHLITATGQRVTLRCSPRSGDLSVYWYQQSLDQGLQFLIQYYNGEERAKGNILERFSAQQFPDLHSELNLSSLELGDSALYFCASSVGTQIGTGELFFGEGSRLTVL.

The chain carries TRBV10-3 and TRBJ2-7, with D perhaps TRBD2 (5 bases). The CDR3 consists of 11 residues. Germline V gene sequence: CDR1 ENHRY, CDR2 SYGVKD. Deletions cut 10 bases from V and 3 bases from J, with 10 bases between. The CDR3 sequence is CATEGDYEQYV. The CDR3 region has the DNA TGTGCCACCGAGGGAGACTACGAGCAGTACGTC.

The rearrangement uses TRBV5-1 and TRBJ2-1, with TRBD2 matching over 10 bases. In germline, CDR1 is SGHRS, CDR2 YFSETQ. After removal of 4 bases from V and 7 bases from J, the junction contained 8 bases not matched to a gene. The CDR3 contains 15 residues. The CDR3 is CASSPEAGGPNEQFF. DNA for the CDR3: TGCGCCAGCAGCCCCGAAGCGGGAGGGCCAAATGAGCAGTTCTTC. The full variable domain, in which reference TRBV5-1 and TRBJ2-1 provide the parts outside the CDR3, is KAGVTQTPRYLIKTRGQQVTLSCSPISGHRSVSWYQQTPGQGLQFLFEYFSETQRNKGNFPGRFSGRQFSNSRSEMNVSTLELGDSALYLCASSPEAGGPNEQFFGPGTRLTVL.

The chain carries TRBV5-1 and TRBJ2-4; D not certain. Germline V gives CDR1 SGHRS, CDR2 YFSETQ. Trimming took off 7 bases at V and 1 base at J, with 12 bases between the two ends. The CDR3 totals 14 residues. The DNA for the CDR3 is TGCGCCAGCCGGGTCGGTACTGCCAAAAACATTCAGTACTTC. Its protein is CASRVGTAKNIQYF.

A few counts support this clonotype. The chain couples TRBV12-3 or TRBV12-4 to TRBJ2-3, with 7 positions matching TRBD2. This CDR3 has 15 amino acids. The J segment lost 4 bases and the V segment lost 3 bases, leaving 7 bases of the junction unmatched. The CDR3 DNA reads TGTGCCAGCAGTTTGGTGGGAGGGCCGCCAGATACGCAGTATTTT. Its protein is CASSLVGGPPDTQYF.

For this clonotype: Relative to the germline gene, one junction end is altered; a read error may explain this. The rearrangement joins TRBV6-5 to TRBJ2-4; tentative D call: TRBD1 (6 bases). CDR1 and CDR2 from the germline V gene are MNHEY and SVGAGI. This CDR3 region has 13 residues. CDR3 coding DNA: TGTGCCAGCAGTGTCAATATCCGGGACAATCCCCTTTTC. Translation gives CASSVNIRDNPLF.

This clonotype has at least ten counts. The rearrangement joins TRBV10-1 to TRBJ2-7; D is undetermined. Germline lookup yields CDR1 WNHNN and CDR2 SYGVQD (reference sequence). The CDR3 runs to 14 residues. V was trimmed by 7 bases and J by 0 bases, leaving 13 bases between them. CDR3 nucleotides: TGCGCCAGCAAACGAGGCAGCTGCTCCTACGAGCAGTACTTC. This encodes CASKRGSCSYEQYF.

This chain links TRBV12-3 or TRBV12-4 with TRBJ2-3; D perhaps matches TRBD2 (5 bases). Trimming removed 5 bases at V and 0 bases at J, with 15 bases between. The CDR3 contains 16 residues. The CDR3 loop reads CASSLPWERSTDTQYF. In DNA, the CDR3 is TGTGCCAGCAGTCTCCCCTGGGAGCGGAGCACAGATACGCAGTATTTT.

This clonotype was found a few times. The chain joins TRBV10-3 to TRBJ2-1, with D perhaps TRBD1 or TRBD2 (6 bases each). V was cut by 5 bases and J by 1 base, with 12 bases left in between. This CDR3 spans 15 amino acids. Germline values: CDR1 ENHRY, CDR2 SYGVKD. The CDR3 loop is CAISPGAGSYNEQFF. In DNA form, the CDR3 reads TGTGCCATCAGTCCGGGGGCGGGGTCCTACAATGAGCAGTTCTTC.

This clonotype turned up a few times. The J gene is TRBJ2-3, the V gene TRBV11-2; TRBD2 agrees at 9 bases. The CDR3 extends over 17 amino acids. Germline values: CDR1 SGHAT, CDR2 FQNNGV. J was trimmed by 0 bases and V by 5 bases; bases with no gene match: 9. The DNA for the CDR3 is TGTGCCAGCAGCCCCCGGACTAGCGCCTCTAGCACAGATACGCAGTATTTT. Amino acids: CASSPRTSASSTDTQYF.

This clonotype has ten or more counts. The V gene is TRBV10-3, the J gene TRBJ2-3; D possibly corresponds to TRBD2 (5 bases). The V gene lost 2 bases and the J gene lost 6 bases, with 18 bases spanning the gap. The CDR3 is made up of 16 amino acids. CDR1 and CDR2 (germline): ENHRY, SYGVKD. The CDR3 spells CAISEAIERVRDTQYF. The DNA of the CDR3 is TGTGCCATCAGTGAGGCCATCGAGAGGGTGCGGGATACGCAGTATTTT.

The V and J genes are TRBV29-1 and TRBJ2-5; 7 positions agree with TRBD2. This CDR3 contains 15 residues. The germline gives CDR1 SQVTM, CDR2 ANQGSEA. After removal of 3 bases from V and 7 bases from J, the junction contained 14 bases not matched to a gene. In DNA form, the CDR3 reads TGCAGCGTTGATCCTCCTCGGGGGGATCCGAGGACCCAGTACTTC. This codes for CSVDPPRGDPRTQYF.